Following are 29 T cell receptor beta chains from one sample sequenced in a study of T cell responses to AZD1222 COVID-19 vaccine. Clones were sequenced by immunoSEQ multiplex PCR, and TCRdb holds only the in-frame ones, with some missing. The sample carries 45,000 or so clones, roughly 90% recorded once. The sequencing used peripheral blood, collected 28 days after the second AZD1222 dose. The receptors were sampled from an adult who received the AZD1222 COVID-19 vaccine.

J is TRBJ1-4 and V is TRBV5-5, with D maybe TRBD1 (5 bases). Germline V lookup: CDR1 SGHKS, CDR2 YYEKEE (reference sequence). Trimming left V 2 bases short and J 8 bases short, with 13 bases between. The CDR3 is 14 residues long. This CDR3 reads CASSFPGQVEKLFF. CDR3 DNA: TGTGCCAGCAGCTTCCCCGGACAAGTCGAAAAACTGTTTTTT.

The chain's CDR3 is CASSWTSGSSYNEQFF. The CDR3 DNA reads TGCGCCAGCAGTTGGACTAGCGGTAGCTCCTACAATGAGCAGTTCTTC. The rearrangement uses TRBV5-1 and TRBJ2-1, with 10 bases identical to TRBD2. Germline CDR1 is SGHRS and CDR2 is YFSETQ. This CDR3 has 16 amino acids. V lost 5 bases and J lost 0; bases outside the gene matches: 5.

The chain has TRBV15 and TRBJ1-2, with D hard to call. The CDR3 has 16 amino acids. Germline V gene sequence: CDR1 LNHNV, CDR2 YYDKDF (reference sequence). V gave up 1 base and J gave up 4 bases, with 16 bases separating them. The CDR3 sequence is CATSRGDIRNSYGYTF. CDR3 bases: TGTGCCACCAGCAGAGGTGACATACGAAATAGCTATGGCTACACCTTC.

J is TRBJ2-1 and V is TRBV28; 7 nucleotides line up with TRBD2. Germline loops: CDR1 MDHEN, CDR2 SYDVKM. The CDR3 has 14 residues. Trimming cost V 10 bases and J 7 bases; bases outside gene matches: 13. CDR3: CATSVRDYGNEQFF. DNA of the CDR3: TGTGCCACAAGCGTTCGGGACTACGGTAATGAGCAGTTCTTC.

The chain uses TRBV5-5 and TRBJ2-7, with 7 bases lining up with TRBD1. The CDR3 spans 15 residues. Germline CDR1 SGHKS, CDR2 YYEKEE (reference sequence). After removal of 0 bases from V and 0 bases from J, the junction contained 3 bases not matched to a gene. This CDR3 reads CASSLEGGPSYEQYF. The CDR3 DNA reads TGTGCCAGCAGCTTGGAAGGGGGCCCCTCCTACGAGCAGTACTTC.

Written as DNA, the CDR3 is TGTGCCGTTGCCGGGACAGGGAGTCCAGATACGCAGTATTTT. This codes for CAVAGTGSPDTQYF. The chain joins TRBV2 to TRBJ2-3; the match to TRBD1 covers 9 bases. The germline V gene encodes CDR1 SNHLY and CDR2 FYNNEI. Trimming cost V 11 bases and J 4 bases; bases outside gene matches: 10. The CDR3 is 14 residues long.

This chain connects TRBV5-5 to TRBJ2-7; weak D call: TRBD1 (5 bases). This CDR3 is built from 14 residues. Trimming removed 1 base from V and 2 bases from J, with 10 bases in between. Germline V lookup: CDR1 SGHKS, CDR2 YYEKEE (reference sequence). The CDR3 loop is CASSLQQVTYEQYF. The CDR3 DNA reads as TGTGCCAGCAGCTTGCAACAGGTGACCTACGAGCAGTACTTC.

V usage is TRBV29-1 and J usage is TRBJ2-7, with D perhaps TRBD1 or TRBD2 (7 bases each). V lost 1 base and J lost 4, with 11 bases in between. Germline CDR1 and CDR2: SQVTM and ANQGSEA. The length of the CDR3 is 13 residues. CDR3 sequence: CSVEAQGGYEQYF. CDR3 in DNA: TGCAGCGTTGAAGCGCAGGGGGGGTACGAGCAGTACTTC.

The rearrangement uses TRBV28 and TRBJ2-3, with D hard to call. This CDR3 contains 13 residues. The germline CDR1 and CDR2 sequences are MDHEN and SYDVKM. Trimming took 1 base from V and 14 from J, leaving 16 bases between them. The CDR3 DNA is TGTGCCAGCAGTTTATCTTTAGGAGAATCTCCGTATTTT. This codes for CASSLSLGESPYF.

CDR3 protein: CASSGSGGRNQPQHF. Written as DNA, the CDR3 is TGTGCCAGCAGTGGGTCAGGTGGGCGGAATCAGCCCCAGCATTTT. J is TRBJ1-5 and V is TRBV6-2 or TRBV6-3; D unresolved. Germline V CDR1 and CDR2: MNHEY, SVGEGT. The CDR3 extends over 15 amino acids. Trimming shortened V by 5 bases and J by 4 bases, and 15 bases separated the two germline ends.

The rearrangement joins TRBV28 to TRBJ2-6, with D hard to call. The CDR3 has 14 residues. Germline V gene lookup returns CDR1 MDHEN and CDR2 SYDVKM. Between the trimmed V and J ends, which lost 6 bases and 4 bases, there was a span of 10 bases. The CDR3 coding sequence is TGTGCCAGCAGGTTAGCAACCGGGGCCAACGTCCTGACTTTC. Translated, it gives CASRLATGANVLTF.

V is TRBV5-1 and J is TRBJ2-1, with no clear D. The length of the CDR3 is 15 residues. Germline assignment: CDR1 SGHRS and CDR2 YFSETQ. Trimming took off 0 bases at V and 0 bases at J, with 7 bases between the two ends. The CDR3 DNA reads TGCGCCAGCAGCTTGGGGGTGGACTCCTACAATGAGCAGTTCTTC. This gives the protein CASSLGVDSYNEQFF.

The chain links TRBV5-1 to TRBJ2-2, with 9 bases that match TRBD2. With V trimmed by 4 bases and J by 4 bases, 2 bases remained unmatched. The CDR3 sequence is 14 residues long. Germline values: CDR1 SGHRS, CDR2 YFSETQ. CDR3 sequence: CASSLSGSTGELFF. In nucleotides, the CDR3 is TGCGCCAGCAGCCTTAGCGGGAGCACCGGGGAGCTGTTTTTT. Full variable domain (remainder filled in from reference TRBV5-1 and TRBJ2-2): KAGVTQTPRYLIKTRGQQVTLSCSPISGHRSVSWYQQTPGQGLQFLFEYFSETQRNKGNFPGRFSGRQFSNSRSEMNVSTLELGDSALYLCASSLSGSTGELFFGEGSRLTVL.

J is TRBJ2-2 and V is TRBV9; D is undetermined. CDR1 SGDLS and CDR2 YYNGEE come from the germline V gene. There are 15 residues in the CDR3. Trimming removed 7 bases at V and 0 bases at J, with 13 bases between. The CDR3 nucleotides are TGTGCCAGCGGATGGCCTCTAGCGAACACCGGGGAGCTGTTTTTT. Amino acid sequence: CASGWPLANTGELFF.

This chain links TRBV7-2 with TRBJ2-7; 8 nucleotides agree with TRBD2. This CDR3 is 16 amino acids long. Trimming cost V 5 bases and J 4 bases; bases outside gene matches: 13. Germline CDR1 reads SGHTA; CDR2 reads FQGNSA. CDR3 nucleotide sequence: TGTGCCAGCAGCCAAGCAGGCACTAGCGGTTTATACGAGCAGTACTTC. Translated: CASSQAGTSGLYEQYF.

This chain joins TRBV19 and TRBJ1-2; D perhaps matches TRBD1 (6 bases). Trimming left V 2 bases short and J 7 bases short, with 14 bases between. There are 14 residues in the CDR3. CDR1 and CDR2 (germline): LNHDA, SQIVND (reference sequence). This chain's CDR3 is CASSIQGRGSGYTF. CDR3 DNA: TGTGCCAGTAGTATACAGGGGCGCGGTAGTGGCTACACCTTC. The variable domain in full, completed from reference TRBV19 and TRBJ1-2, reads DGGITQSPKYLFRKEGQNVTLSCEQNLNHDAMYWYRQDPGQGLRLIYYSQIVNDFQKGDIAEGYSVSREKKESFPLTVTSAQKNPTAFYLCASSIQGRGSGYTFGSGTRLTVV.

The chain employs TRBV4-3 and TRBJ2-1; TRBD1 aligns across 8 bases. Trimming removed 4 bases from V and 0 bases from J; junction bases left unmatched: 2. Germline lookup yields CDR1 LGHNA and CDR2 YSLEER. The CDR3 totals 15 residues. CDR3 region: CASSLGQDSYNEQFF. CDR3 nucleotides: TGCGCCAGCAGCCTGGGACAGGACTCCTACAATGAGCAGTTCTTC.

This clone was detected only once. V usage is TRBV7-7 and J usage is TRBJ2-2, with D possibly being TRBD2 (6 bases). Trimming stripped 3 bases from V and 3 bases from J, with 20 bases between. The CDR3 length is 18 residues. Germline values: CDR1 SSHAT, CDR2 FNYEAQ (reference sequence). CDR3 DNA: TGTGCCAGCAGCTTTTATGGGCCGGGAGACGGGGACACCGGGGAGCTGTTTTTT. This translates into CASSFYGPGDGDTGELFF.

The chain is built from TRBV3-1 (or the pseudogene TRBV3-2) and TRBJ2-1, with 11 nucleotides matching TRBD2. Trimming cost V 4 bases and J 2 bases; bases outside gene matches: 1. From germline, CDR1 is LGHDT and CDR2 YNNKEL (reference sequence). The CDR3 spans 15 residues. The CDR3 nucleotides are TGTGCCAGCAGCCCGGGACTAGCGGCCTACAATGAGCAGTTCTTC. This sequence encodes CASSPGLAAYNEQFF.

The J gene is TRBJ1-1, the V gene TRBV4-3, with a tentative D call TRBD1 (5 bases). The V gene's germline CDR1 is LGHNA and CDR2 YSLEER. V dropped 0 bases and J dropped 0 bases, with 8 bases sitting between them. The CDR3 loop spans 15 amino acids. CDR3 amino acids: CASSQDSGMNTEAFF. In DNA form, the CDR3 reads TGCGCCAGCAGCCAAGACTCAGGGATGAACACTGAAGCTTTCTTT.

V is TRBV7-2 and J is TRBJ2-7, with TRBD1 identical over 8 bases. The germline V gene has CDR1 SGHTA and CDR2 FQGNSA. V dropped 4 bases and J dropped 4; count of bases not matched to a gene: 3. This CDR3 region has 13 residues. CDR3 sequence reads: CASSSDRGYEQYF. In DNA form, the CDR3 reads TGTGCCAGCAGCTCCGACAGGGGATACGAGCAGTACTTC.

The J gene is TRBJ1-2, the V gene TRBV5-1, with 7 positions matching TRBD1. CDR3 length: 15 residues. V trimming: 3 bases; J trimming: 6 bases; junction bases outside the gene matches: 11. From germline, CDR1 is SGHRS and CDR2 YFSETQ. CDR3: CASSSNTGVRDGYTF. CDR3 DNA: TGCGCCAGCAGCTCAAATACAGGGGTAAGGGATGGCTACACCTTC.

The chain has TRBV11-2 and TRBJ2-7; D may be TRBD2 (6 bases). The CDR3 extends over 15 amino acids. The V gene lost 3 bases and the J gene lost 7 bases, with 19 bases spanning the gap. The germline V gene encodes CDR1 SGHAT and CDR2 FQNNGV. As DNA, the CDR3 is TGTGCCAGCAGCTTGGGCGGCCTCGGGGGACGAGAGCAGTACTTC. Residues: CASSLGGLGGREQYF. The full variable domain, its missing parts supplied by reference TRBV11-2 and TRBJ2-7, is EAGVAQSPRYKIIEKRQSVAFWCNPISGHATLYWYQQILGQGPKLLIQFQNNGVVDDSQLPKDRFSAERLKGVDSTLKIQPAKLEDSAVYLCASSLGGLGGREQYFGPGTRLTVT.

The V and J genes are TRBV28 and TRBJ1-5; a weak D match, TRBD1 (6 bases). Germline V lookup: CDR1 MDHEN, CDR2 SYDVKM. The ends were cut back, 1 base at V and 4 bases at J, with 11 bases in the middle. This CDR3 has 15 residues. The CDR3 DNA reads TGTGCCAGCAGTTTATCGGTCAGGGGTAATCAGCCCCAGCATTTT. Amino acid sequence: CASSLSVRGNQPQHF.

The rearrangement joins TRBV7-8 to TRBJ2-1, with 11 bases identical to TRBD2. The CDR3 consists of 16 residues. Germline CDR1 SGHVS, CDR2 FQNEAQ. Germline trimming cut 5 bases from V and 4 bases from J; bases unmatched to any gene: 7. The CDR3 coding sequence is TGTGCCAGCAGCGGCATCACTAGCGGGAGTTACAATGAGCAGTTCTTC. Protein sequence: CASSGITSGSYNEQFF.

The CDR3 reads CASSRNLRTAGELFF. DNA for the CDR3: TGTGCCAGCAGCCGAAACCTACGGACGGCCGGGGAGCTGTTTTTT. This rearrangement joins TRBV9 to TRBJ2-2; D is unclear. CDR3 size: 15 residues. The germline V and J ends were trimmed by 4 bases and 6 bases, with 16 bases remaining between them. Per the germline V gene, CDR1 is SGDLS and CDR2 is YYNGEE.

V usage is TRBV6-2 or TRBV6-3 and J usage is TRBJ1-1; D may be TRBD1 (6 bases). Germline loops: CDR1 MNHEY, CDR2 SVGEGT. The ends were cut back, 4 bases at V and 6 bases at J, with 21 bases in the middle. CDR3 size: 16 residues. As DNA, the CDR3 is TGTGCCAGCAGTTTACCCGACTATTTTACAGGGTCTGAAGCTTTCTTT. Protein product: CASSLPDYFTGSEAFF.

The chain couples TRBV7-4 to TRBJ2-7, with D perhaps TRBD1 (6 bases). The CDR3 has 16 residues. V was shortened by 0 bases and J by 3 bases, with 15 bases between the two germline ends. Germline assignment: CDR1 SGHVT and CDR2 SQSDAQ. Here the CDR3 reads CASSLALTGQNYEQYF. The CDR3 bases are TGTGCCAGCAGCTTAGCGCTAACGGGACAAAACTACGAGCAGTACTTC.

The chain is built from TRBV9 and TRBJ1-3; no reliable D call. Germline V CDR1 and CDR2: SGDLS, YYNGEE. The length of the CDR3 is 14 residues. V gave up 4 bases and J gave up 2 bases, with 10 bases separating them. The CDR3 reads CASSRASAGNTIYF. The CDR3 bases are TGTGCCAGCAGCCGCGCCAGCGCTGGAAACACCATATATTTT.